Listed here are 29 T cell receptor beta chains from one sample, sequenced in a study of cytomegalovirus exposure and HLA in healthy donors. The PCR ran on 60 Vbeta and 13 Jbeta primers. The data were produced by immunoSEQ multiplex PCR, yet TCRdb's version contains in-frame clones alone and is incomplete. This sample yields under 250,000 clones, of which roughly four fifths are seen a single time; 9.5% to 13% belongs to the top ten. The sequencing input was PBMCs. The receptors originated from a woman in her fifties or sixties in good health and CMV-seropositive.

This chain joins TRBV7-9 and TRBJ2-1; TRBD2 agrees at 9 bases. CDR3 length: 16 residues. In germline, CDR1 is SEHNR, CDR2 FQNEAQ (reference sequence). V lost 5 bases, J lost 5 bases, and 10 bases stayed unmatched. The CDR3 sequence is CASSPTAGGRDNEQFF. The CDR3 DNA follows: TGTGCCAGCAGCCCGACGGCGGGGGGGCGGGACAATGAGCAGTTCTTC. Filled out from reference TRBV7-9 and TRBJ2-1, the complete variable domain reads DTGVSQNPRHKITKRGQNVTFRCDPISEHNRLYWYRQTLGQGPEFLTYFQNEAQLEKSRLLSDRFSAERPKGSFSTLEIQRTEQGDSAMYLCASSPTAGGRDNEQFFGPGTRLTVL.

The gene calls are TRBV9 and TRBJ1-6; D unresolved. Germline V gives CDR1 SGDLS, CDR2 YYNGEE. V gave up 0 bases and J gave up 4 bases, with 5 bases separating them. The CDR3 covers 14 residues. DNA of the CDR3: TGTGCCAGCAGCGTAGAACGGTATAATTCACCCCTCCACTTT. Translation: CASSVERYNSPLHF.

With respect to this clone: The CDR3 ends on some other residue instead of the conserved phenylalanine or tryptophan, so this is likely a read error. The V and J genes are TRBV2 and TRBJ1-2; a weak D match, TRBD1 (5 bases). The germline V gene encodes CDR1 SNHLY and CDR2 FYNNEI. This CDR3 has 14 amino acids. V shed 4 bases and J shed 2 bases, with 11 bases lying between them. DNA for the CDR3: TGTGCCAGCAGTGTAGACAGAACGAACTATGGCTACACCCTC. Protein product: CASSVDRTNYGYTL.

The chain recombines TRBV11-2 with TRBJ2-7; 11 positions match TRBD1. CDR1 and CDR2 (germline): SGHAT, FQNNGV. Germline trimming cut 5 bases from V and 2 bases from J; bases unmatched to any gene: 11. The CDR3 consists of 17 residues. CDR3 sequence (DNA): TGTGCCAGCAGCCCCAGGGGTGGGACAGGGGGGGCCTACGAGCAGTACTTC. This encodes CASSPRGGTGGAYEQYF. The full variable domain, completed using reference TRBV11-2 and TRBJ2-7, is EAGVAQSPRYKIIEKRQSVAFWCNPISGHATLYWYQQILGQGPKLLIQFQNNGVVDDSQLPKDRFSAERLKGVDSTLKIQPAKLEDSAVYLCASSPRGGTGGAYEQYFGPGTRLTVT.

CDR3 region: CASSKRATDEKLFF. CDR3 coding DNA: TGTGCCAGTAGTAAGCGGGCGACGGATGAAAAACTGTTTTTT. This chain joins TRBV19 and TRBJ1-4; D is unresolved. Trimming cost V 4 bases and J 6 bases, with 12 bases left between them. The CDR3 extends over 14 amino acids. From germline, CDR1 is LNHDA and CDR2 SQIVND (reference sequence).

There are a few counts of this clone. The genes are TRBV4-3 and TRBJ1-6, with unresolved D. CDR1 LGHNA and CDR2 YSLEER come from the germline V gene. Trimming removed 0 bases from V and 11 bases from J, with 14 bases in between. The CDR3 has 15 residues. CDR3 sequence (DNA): TGCGCCAGCAGCCAAGATGTCCTAGCACAGCCACCCCTCCACTTT. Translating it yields CASSQDVLAQPPLHF.

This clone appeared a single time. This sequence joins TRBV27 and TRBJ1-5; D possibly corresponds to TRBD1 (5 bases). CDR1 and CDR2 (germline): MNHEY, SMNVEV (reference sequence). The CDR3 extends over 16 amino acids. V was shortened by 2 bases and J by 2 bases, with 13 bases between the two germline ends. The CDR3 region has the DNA TGTGCCAGCAGTTTAGTCTGGGGCGTGGGCAATCAGCCCCAGCATTTT. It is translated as CASSLVWGVGNQPQHF.

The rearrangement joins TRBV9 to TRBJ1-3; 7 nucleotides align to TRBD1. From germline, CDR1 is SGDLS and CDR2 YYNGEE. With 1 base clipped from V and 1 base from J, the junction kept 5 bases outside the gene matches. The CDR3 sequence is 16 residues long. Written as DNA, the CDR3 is TGTGCCAGCAGCGTAAGACAGGGTTGGTCTGGAAACACCATATATTTT. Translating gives CASSVRQGWSGNTIYF. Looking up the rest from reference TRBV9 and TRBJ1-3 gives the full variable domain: DSGVTQTPKHLITATGQRVTLRCSPRSGDLSVYWYQQSLDQGLQFLIQYYNGEERAKGNILERFSAQQFPDLHSELNLSSLELGDSALYFCASSVRQGWSGNTIYFGEGSWLTVV.

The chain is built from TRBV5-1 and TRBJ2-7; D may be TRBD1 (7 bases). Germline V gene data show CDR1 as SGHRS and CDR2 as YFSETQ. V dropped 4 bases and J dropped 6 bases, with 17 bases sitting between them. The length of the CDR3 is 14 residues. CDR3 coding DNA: TGCGCCAGCAGCCCCTACAGGGGAGGAAGCGAGCAGTACTTC. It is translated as CASSPYRGGSEQYF.

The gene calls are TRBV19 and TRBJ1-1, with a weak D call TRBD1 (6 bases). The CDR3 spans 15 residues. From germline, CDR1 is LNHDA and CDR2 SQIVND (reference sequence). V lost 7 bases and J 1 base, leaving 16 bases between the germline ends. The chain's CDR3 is CASNQAAGANTEAFF. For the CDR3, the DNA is TGTGCCAGTAATCAAGCGGCAGGGGCGAACACTGAAGCTTTCTTT.

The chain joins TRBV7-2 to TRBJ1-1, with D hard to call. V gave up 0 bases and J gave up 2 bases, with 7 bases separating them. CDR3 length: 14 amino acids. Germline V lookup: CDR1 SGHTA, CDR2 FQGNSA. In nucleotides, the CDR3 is TGTGCCAGCAGCTTAGCTCCGGGAAACACTGAAGCTTTCTTT. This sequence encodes CASSLAPGNTEAFF.

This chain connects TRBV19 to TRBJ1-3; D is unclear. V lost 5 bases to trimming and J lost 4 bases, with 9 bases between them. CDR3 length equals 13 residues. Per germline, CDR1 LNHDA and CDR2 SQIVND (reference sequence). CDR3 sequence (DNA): TGTGCCAGTAGTTGGGCTTCGGGAAACACCATATATTTT. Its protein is CASSWASGNTIYF. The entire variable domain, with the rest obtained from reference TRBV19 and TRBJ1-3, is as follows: DGGITQSPKYLFRKEGQNVTLSCEQNLNHDAMYWYRQDPGQGLRLIYYSQIVNDFQKGDIAEGYSVSREKKESFPLTVTSAQKNPTAFYLCASSWASGNTIYFGEGSWLTVV.

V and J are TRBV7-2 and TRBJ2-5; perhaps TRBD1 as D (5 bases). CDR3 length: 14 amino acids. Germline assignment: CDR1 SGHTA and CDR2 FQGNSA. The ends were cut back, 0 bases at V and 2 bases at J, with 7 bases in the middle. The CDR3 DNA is TGTGCCAGCAGCTTAGCGCCAGGGCAAGAGACCCAGTACTTC. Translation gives CASSLAPGQETQYF. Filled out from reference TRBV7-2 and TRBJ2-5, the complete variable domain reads GAGVSQSPSNKVTEKGKDVELRCDPISGHTALYWYRQSLGQGLEFLIYFQGNSAPDKSGLPSDRFSAERTGGSVSTLTIQRTQQEDSAVYLCASSLAPGQETQYFGPGTRLLVL.

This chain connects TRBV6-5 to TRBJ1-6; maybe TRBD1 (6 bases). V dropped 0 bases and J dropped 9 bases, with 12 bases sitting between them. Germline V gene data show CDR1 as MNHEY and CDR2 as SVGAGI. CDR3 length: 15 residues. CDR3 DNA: TGTGCCAGCAGTTACTCGGCAGGGGTGAGTTCACCCCTCCACTTT. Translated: CASSYSAGVSSPLHF.

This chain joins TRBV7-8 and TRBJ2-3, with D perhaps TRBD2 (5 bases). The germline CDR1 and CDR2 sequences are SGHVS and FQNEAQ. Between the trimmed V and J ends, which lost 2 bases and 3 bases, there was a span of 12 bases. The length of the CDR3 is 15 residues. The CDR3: CASSLTSMKTDTQYF. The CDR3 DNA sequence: TGTGCCAGCAGCTTAACTAGTATGAAAACAGATACGCAGTATTTT.

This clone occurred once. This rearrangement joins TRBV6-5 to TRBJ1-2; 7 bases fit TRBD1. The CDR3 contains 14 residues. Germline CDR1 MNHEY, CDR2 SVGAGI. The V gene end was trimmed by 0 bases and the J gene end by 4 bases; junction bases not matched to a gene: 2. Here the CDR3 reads CASSYSRTGYGYTF. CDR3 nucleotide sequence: TGTGCCAGCAGTTACTCGAGGACAGGCTATGGCTACACCTTC.

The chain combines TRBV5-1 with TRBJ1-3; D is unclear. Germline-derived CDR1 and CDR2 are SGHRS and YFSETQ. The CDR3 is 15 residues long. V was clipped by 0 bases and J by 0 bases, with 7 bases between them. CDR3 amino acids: CASSLGESSGNTIYF. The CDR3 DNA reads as TGCGCCAGCAGCTTGGGGGAGAGCTCTGGAAACACCATATATTTT.

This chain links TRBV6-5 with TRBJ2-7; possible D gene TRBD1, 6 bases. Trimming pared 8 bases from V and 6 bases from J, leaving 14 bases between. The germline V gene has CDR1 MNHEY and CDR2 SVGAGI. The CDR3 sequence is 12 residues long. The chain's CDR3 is CASGTGLREQYF. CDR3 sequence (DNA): TGTGCCAGCGGAACAGGGTTGCGCGAGCAGTACTTC.

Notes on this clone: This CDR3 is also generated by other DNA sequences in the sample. CDR3 DNA: TGTGCCAGCAGTCGGGACAGGGACGAGACCCAGTACTTC. Its translation: CASSRDRDETQYF. This chain joins TRBV6-1 and TRBJ2-5; 9 bases fit TRBD1. The germline V gene encodes CDR1 MNHNS and CDR2 SASEGT. The CDR3 is 13 residues long. V was clipped by 5 bases and J by 5 bases; unmatched bases: 3.

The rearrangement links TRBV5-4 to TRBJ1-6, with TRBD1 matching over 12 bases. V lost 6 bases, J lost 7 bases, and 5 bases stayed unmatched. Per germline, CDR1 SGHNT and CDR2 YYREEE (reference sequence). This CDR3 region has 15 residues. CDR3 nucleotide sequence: TGTGCCAGCACCACAGGGACAGGGGGCAATTCACCCCTCCACTTT. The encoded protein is CASTTGTGGNSPLHF. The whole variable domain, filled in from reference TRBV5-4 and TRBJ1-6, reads ETGVTQSPTHLIKTRGQQVTLRCSSQSGHNTVSWYQQALGQGPQFIFQYYREEENGRGNFPPRFSGLQFPNYSSELNVNALELDDSALYLCASTTGTGGNSPLHFGNGTRLTVT.

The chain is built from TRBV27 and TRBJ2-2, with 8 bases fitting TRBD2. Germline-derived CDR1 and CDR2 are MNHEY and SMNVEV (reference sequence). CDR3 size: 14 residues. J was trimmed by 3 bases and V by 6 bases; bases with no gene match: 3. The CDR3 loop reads CASRTGGYTGELFF. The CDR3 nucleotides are TGTGCCAGCAGAACGGGGGGGTACACCGGGGAGCTGTTTTTT.

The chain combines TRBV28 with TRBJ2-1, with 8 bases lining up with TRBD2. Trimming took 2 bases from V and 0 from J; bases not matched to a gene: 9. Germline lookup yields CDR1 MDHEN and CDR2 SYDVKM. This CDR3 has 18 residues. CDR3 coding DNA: TGTGCCAGCAGTTTAGGGGCTAGCGGGTTATACTCCTACAATGAGCAGTTCTTC. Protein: CASSLGASGLYSYNEQFF.

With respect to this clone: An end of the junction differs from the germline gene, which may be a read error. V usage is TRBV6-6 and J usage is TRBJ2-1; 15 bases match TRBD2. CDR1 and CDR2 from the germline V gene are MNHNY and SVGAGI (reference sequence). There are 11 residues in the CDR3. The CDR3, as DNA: TGTGCCAGTGGACTAGCGGGGGGGCATGTCTTC. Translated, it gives CASGLAGGHVF.

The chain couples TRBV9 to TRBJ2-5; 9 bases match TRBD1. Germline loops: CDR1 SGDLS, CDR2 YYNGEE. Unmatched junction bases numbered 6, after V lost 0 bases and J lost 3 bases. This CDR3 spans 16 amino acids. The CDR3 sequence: CASSVAARDREETQYF. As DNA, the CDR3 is TGTGCCAGCAGCGTAGCAGCCAGGGACAGGGAAGAGACCCAGTACTTC.

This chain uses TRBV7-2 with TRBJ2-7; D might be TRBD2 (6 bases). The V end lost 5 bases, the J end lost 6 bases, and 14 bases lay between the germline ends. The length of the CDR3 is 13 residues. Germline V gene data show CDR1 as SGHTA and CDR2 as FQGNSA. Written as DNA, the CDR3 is TGTGCCAGCAGCCTCAACCTGGAGGGCGAGCAGTACTTC. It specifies CASSLNLEGEQYF. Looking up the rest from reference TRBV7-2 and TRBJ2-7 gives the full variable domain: GAGVSQSPSNKVTEKGKDVELRCDPISGHTALYWYRQSLGQGLEFLIYFQGNSAPDKSGLPSDRFSAERTGGSVSTLTIQRTQQEDSAVYLCASSLNLEGEQYFGPGTRLTVT.

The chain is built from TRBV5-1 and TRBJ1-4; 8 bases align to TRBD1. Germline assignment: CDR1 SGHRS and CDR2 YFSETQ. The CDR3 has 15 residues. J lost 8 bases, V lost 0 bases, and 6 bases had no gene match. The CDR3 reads CASSLGTGPGEKLFF. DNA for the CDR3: TGCGCCAGCAGCTTGGGGACAGGGCCAGGGGAAAAACTGTTTTTT.

CDR3 protein: CAGRGTVTDTQYF. CDR3 in DNA: TGTGCCGGAAGGGGGACAGTCACCGATACGCAGTATTTT. V usage is TRBV7-3 and J usage is TRBJ2-3; 7 nucleotides agree with TRBD1. V gave up 11 bases and J gave up 6 bases; unmatched junction bases: 11. The V gene's germline CDR1 is SGHTA and CDR2 FQGTGA. CDR3 length: 13 residues. Full variable domain (missing parts from reference TRBV7-3 and TRBJ2-3): GAGVSQTPSNKVTEKGKYVELRCDPISGHTALYWYRQSLGQGPEFLIYFQGTGAADDSGLPNDRFFAVRPEGSVSTLKIQRTERGDSAVYLCAGRGTVTDTQYFGPGTRLTVL.

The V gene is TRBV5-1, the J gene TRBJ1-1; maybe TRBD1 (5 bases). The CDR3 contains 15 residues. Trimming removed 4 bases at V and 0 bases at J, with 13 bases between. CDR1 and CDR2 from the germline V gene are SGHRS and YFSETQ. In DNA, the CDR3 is TGCGCCAGCAGCCCACAGGAAAGATTGAACACTGAAGCTTTCTTT. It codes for CASSPQERLNTEAFF.

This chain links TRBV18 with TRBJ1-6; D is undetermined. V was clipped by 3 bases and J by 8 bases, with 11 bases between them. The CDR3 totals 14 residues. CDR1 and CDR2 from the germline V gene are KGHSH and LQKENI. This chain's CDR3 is CASSPPGSYSPLHF. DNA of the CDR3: TGTGCCAGCTCACCCCCCGGTTCGTATTCACCCCTCCACTTT.